A selection of T cell receptor beta chains follows, all from one sample in a study of blood T cells in healthy people across ages. Using its own MiXCR run on the 5' RACE reads, TCRdb lists one record per CDR3 protein. The sample lists roughly 730,000 distinct CDR3 sequences, more than 55% occurring once. Sequencing input: blood. The receptors come from a middle-aged man in good health. The CDR3 runs from the conserved cysteine through the conserved F or W. A D gene is named only where the DNA matches it firmly. Clone sizes are given selectively: once, few, many, or a class where the clone is expanded.

size | D | J | V | CDR3 | DNA
- | TRBD1 | TRBJ1-4 | TRBV28 | CATRTGTDEKLFF | TGTGCCACCAGAACAGGGACAGATGAAAAACTGTTTTTT
few | - | TRBJ2-7 | TRBV12-5 | CASGLTGSYEQYF | TGTGCTAGTGGTTTGACAGGCTCCTACGAGCAGTACTTC
few | - | TRBJ2-7 | TRBV20-1 | CSAADGGSHYEQYF | TGCAGTGCGGCGGACGGAGGGAGCCACTACGAGCAGTACTTC
few | TRBD2 | TRBJ2-5 | TRBV4-2 | CASSQDGRGLAGEWGTQYF | TGTGCCAGCAGCCAAGATGGGAGGGGACTAGCGGGAGAATGGGGGACCCAGTACTTC
- | - | TRBJ2-3 | TRBV7-2 | CASSLEVGTDTQYF | TGTGCCAGCAGCTTAGAAGTGGGCACAGATACGCAGTATTTT
- | - | TRBJ2-3 | TRBV5-1 | CASSLVAGITDTQYF | TGCGCCAGCAGCTTGGTGGCCGGGATCACAGATACGCAGTATTTT
- | TRBD2 | TRBJ2-1 | TRBV29-1 | CSVEDLRTSDNEQFF | TGCAGCGTTGAAGATCTACGGACTAGCGACAATGAGCAGTTCTTC
few | TRBD2 | TRBJ2-3 | TRBV29-1 | CSVFSGSGADTQYF | TGCAGCGTCTTCAGCGGGAGCGGCGCAGATACGCAGTATTTT
few | - | TRBJ2-7 | TRBV6-1 | CASSRGLEPYEQYF | TGTGCCAGCTCCAGGGGACTGGAACCCTACGAGCAGTACTTC
few | - | TRBJ2-3 | TRBV4-2 | CASSPPLDGADTQYF | TGTGCCAGCAGCCCGCCGCTAGACGGGGCAGATACGCAGTATTTT
- | TRBD2 | TRBJ2-7 | TRBV27 | CASSGGGLAYNEQYF | TGTGCCAGCAGCGGGGGGGGTTTGGCCTACAATGAGCAGTACTTC
- | TRBD2 | TRBJ2-7 | TRBV18 | CASSPTSGRAYGSYEQYF | TGTGCCAGCTCACCTACTAGCGGGAGGGCCTATGGCTCCTACGAGCAGTACTTC
- | - | TRBJ1-2 | TRBV9 | CASSGIGQAQDYGYTF | TGTGCCAGCAGCGGAATCGGGCAGGCGCAGGACTATGGCTACACCTTC
- | - | TRBJ2-7 | TRBV5-5 | CASHTGLSSYEQYF | TGTGCCAGCCACACGGGACTCAGCTCCTACGAGCAGTACTTC
- | TRBD2 | TRBJ2-5 | TRBV5-4 | CASSLAGSGSQETQYF | TGTGCCAGCAGCTTGGCTGGTAGCGGGAGCCAAGAGACCCAGTACTTC
- | - | TRBJ1-5 | TRBV12-3/TRBV12-4 | CASSLDSERQPQPF | TGTGCCAGCAGTTTGGACAGTGAGAGGCAGCCCCAGCCTTTT
- | - | TRBJ2-7 | TRBV13 | CASSKTNNQYEQYF | TGTGCCAGCAGCAAAACTAATAACCAATACGAGCAGTACTTC
few | - | TRBJ2-1 | TRBV28 | CASLTWVARKPSSYNEQFF | TGTGCCAGCCTGACCTGGGTGGCGAGAAAACCGAGCTCCTACAATGAGCAGTTCTTC
many | - | TRBJ2-5 | TRBV2 | CASNQGRETQYF | TGTGCCAGCAACCAAGGTCGGGAGACCCAGTACTTC
few | - | TRBJ2-5 | TRBV5-1 | CASSLEQGIETQYF | TGCGCCAGCAGCTTGGAACAGGGAATCGAGACCCAGTACTTC
- | TRBD1 | TRBJ2-5 | TRBV12-3/TRBV12-4 | CASNPDREGTQYF | TGTGCCAGCAACCCGGACAGGGAAGGGACCCAGTACTTC
- | - | TRBJ2-3 | TRBV7-3 | CASSNGRTDTQYF | TGTGCCAGCAGCAACGGACGTACAGATACGCAGTATTTT
few | - | TRBJ2-3 | TRBV13 | CASSGTPGGTRHTDTQYF | TGTGCCAGCAGCGGAACCCCCGGGGGTACGAGACACACAGATACGCAGTATTTT
- | TRBD2 | TRBJ2-7 | TRBV5-6 | CASSWGLAGYEQYF | TGTGCCAGCAGCTGGGGACTAGCGGGGTACGAGCAGTACTTC
once | - | TRBJ2-5 | TRBV12-3/TRBV12-4 | CASSPGGQGYNEQYF | TGTGCCAGCAGTCCCGGGGGTCAGGGGTACAATGAGCAGTACTTC
few | TRBD2 | TRBJ2-7 | TRBV10-3 | CAISRLAGASYEQYF | TGTGCCATCAGCCGACTAGCGGGGGCTTCCTACGAGCAGTACTTC
- | - | TRBJ2-2 | TRBV28 | CASSSGTPNTGELFF | TGTGCCAGCAGTTCCGGGACACCCAACACCGGGGAGCTGTTTTTT